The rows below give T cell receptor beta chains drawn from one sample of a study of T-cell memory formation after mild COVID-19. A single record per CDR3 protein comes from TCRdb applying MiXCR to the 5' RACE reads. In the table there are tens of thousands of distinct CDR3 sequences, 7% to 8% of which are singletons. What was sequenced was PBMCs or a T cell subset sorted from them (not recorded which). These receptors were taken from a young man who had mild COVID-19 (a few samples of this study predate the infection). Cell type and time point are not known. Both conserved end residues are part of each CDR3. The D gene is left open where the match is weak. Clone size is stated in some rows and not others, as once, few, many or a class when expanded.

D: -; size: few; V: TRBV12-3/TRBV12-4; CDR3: CASSPEIGGTDTQYF
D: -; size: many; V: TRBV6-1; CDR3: CASSATDGNQPQHF
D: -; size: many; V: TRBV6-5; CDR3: CASSYSELGGTYEQYF
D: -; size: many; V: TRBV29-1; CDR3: CSVGTDFESGANVLTF
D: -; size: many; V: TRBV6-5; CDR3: CASSYTLGETQYF
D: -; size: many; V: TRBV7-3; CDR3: CASSLRRGAPYEQYF
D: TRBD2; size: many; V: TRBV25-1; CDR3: CASSVPTSDSTDTQYF
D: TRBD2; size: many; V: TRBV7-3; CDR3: CASSQGLAGEQFF
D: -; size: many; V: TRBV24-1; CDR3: CATSGGLGQANTGELFF
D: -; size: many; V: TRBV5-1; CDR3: CASSLEAYGYTF
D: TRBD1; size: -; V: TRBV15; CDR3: CATSGTGAFYEQYF
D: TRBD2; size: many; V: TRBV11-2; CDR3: CASRFSGGTGETQYF
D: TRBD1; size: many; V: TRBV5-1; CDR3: CASSLDPGTGYETQYF
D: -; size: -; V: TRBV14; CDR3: CASSQDEELFF
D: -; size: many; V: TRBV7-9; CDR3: CASSLSTSQSYEQYF
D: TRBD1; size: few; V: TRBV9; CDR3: CASSVGTGGWTDTQYF